This TCR beta chain was captured in a study of T cells after posttransplantation cyclophosphamide. Here immunoSEQ multiplex PCR was the method, and the copy in TCRdb shows in-frame clones only, minus some. The table has about 21,000 clones, approximately 98% seen once. Cells defined as naive were viable CD3+CD4+ or CD3+CD8+ and CCR7+CD45RA+CD45RO-CD95-CD27+CD28+. Germline loops: CDR1 MDHEN, CDR2 SYDVKM. Germline trimming cut 6 bases from V and 3 bases from J; bases unmatched to any gene: 4. The length of the CDR3 is 13 residues. Overall study results and limits: Tissue-infiltrating T cells from skin or gut overlapped little with blood T cells. Recipient CMV seropositivity and CMV reactivation strongly tracked TRB clonality.

With regard to this clone: Its antigen remains unknown.

Specimen: naive CD8+ T cells sorted from PBMCs. V gene TRBV28 combines with J gene TRBJ1-2; 7 nucleotides line up with TRBD1. This receptor was obtained from a man aged 40-55 years in good health, CMV-negative, and a related stem cell transplant donor. CDR3 DNA sequence: TGTGCCAGCAGCCGGCAGGGGGACTATGGCTACACCTTC. Its translation: CASSRQGDYGYTF.